One and the same sample provided the 15 T cell receptor beta chains below, sequenced in a study of CD8+ T cells in alopecia areata. Documented treatment: oral pan-JAK inhibitor, 5-10 mg twice daily. RNA extraction and reverse transcription yielded cDNA as sequencing template. TCRdb keeps only in-frame clones here, not all; method: immunoSEQ multiplex PCR. This table has around 300,000 clones, 60% appearing once. The starting material was CD4+ T cells sorted from blood, obtained around week 54, from a patient treated with tofacitinib. These receptors originate from a human donor with alopecia areata.

This clone has just a few counts. Since a much larger clone is just one base distant, this may be a read error. This chain uses TRBV7-9 with TRBJ2-7, with D possibly TRBD1 on 6 matching bases. The CDR3 sequence is 12 residues long. Germline CDR1 reads SEHNR; CDR2 reads FQNEAQ (reference sequence). V lost 6 bases, J lost 0 bases, and 6 bases lay in between. In nucleotides, the CDR3 is TGTGCCAGCAGGGACAGCTCCTACGAGCAGTACTTC. As protein: CASRDSSYEQYF.

The V call is TRBV29-1, the J call TRBJ1-4, with D unclear. Trimming took off 2 bases at V and 6 bases at J, with 13 bases between the two ends. Germline V CDR1 and CDR2: SQVTM, ANQGSEA. This CDR3 has 14 residues. CDR3 in DNA: TGCAGCGTTGAATGGCCGGTCGGACATGAAAAACTGTTTTTT. As protein: CSVEWPVGHEKLFF.

The rearrangement links TRBV30 to TRBJ1-6, with TRBD1 as a possible D gene (6 bases). The CDR3 has 14 residues. V was clipped by 3 bases and J by 10 bases, with 16 bases between them. Germline-derived CDR1 and CDR2 are GTSNPN and SVGIG (reference sequence). Here the CDR3 reads CAWRNDRSGSPLHF. CDR3 nucleotides: TGTGCCTGGAGAAACGACAGGAGTGGCTCACCCCTCCACTTT.

This clone appeared a single time. J is TRBJ2-7 and V is TRBV30, with D perhaps matching TRBD1 (6 bases). Germline V lookup: CDR1 GTSNPN, CDR2 SVGIG (reference sequence). The CDR3 consists of 12 residues. The germline V and J ends were trimmed by 5 bases and 6 bases, with 14 bases remaining between them. CDR3 in amino acids: CAWGGLSGEQYF. For the CDR3, the DNA is TGTGCCTGGGGGGGCTTGAGCGGCGAGCAGTACTTC.

The gene calls are TRBV5-1 and TRBJ2-5, with D tentatively TRBD2 (5 bases). This CDR3 comprises 16 residues. The V gene's germline CDR1 is SGHRS and CDR2 YFSETQ. The germline V and J ends were trimmed by 2 bases and 1 base, with 15 bases remaining between them. The CDR3 bases are TGCGCCAGCAGCTTAGGGCTAGCTGTCGCCCAAGAGACCCAGTACTTC. Encoded protein: CASSLGLAVAQETQYF.

The chain carries TRBV9 and TRBJ2-2; the D is unclear. The germline V gene encodes CDR1 SGDLS and CDR2 YYNGEE. This CDR3 is built from 14 residues. The V and J ends lost 4 bases and 1 base respectively, with 8 bases between them. CDR3 bases: TGTGCCAGCAGCCCAACTTGGAACACCGGGGAGCTGTTTTTT. This codes for CASSPTWNTGELFF.

This rearrangement joins TRBV4-1 to TRBJ1-1, with D maybe TRBD1 (5 bases). The CDR3 extends over 13 amino acids. The germline V gene encodes CDR1 MGHRA and CDR2 YSYEKL. With 4 bases removed from V and 7 bases from J, the gap between germline ends came to 13 bases. The CDR3 loop reads CASSPPPGHEAFF. CDR3 coding DNA: TGCGCCAGCAGCCCTCCTCCGGGGCATGAAGCTTTCTTT.

This rearrangement joins TRBV10-3 to TRBJ1-5; D call uncertain. Germline CDR1 and CDR2: ENHRY and SYGVKD. This CDR3 has 12 amino acids. Trimming shortened V by 0 bases and J by 7 bases, and 4 bases separated the two germline ends. Written as DNA, the CDR3 is TGTGCCATCAGTGAGTCTCTCCAGCCCCAGCATTTT. Protein product: CAISESLQPQHF.

This sequence joins TRBV5-1 and TRBJ2-5; D is unresolved. The CDR3 covers 14 residues. Trimming took off 6 bases at V and 7 bases at J, with 19 bases between the two ends. The germline CDR1 and CDR2 sequences are SGHRS and YFSETQ. CDR3 residues: CASNPSAEVSTQYF. DNA of the CDR3: TGCGCCAGCAATCCTTCGGCAGAAGTCTCGACCCAGTACTTC.

This clone was counted between two and nine times. CDR3 region: CASTRDPAVGNIQYF. The CDR3 bases are TGTGCCAGCACCAGGGACCCAGCAGTCGGAAACATTCAGTACTTC. The J gene is TRBJ2-4, the V gene TRBV9; tentatively, D is TRBD1 or TRBD2 (5 bases each). The CDR3 extends over 15 amino acids. Germline CDR1 reads SGDLS; CDR2 reads YYNGEE. Trimming removed 6 bases from V and 6 bases from J, with 19 bases in between. The full variable domain, rest sourced from reference TRBV9 and TRBJ2-4, is DSGVTQTPKHLITATGQRVTLRCSPRSGDLSVYWYQQSLDQGLQFLIQYYNGEERAKGNILERFSAQQFPDLHSELNLSSLELGDSALYFCASTRDPAVGNIQYFGAGTRLSVL.

The J gene is TRBJ2-7, the V gene TRBV5-1, with D perhaps assigned TRBD1 or TRBD2 (5 bases each). The CDR3 consists of 15 residues. Between the trimmed V and J ends, which lost 4 bases and 3 bases, there was a span of 17 bases. The germline gives CDR1 SGHRS, CDR2 YFSETQ. CDR3 DNA: TGCGCCAGCAGCCCCGAGGGGATGTCCTACTACGAGCAGTACTTC. It yields the protein CASSPEGMSYYEQYF.

V is TRBV5-6 and J is TRBJ2-5; the D gene could be TRBD1 or TRBD2 (5 bases each). CDR3 length equals 17 residues. Deletions cut 7 bases from V and 1 base from J, with 23 bases between. The V gene's germline CDR1 is SGHDT and CDR2 YYEEEE. The CDR3 bases are TGTGCCAGCGCCTTGTTCTGGGACGGCCCCTTCCAAGAGACCCAGTACTTC. This gives the protein CASALFWDGPFQETQYF.

This clone was observed a few times. The chain has TRBV7-9 and TRBJ1-2; D possibly corresponds to TRBD1 (5 bases). V lost 5 bases, J lost 6 bases, and 10 bases lay in between. CDR1 is SEHNR and CDR2 is FQNEAQ in the germline V gene (reference sequence). The CDR3 length is 12 residues. In nucleotides, the CDR3 is TGTGCCAGCAGCCGGGACGCGGATGGCTACACCTTC. The encoded protein is CASSRDADGYTF.

A remark on this clone: Its ends do not fully match the called genes, so a read error is possible. The rearrangement links TRBV5-6 to TRBJ1-5; TRBD1 is a possible D gene (6 bases). Germline V lookup: CDR1 SGHDT, CDR2 YYEEEE. The CDR3 loop spans 14 amino acids. CDR3 region: CASNLGGLNQPQHF. In nucleotides, the CDR3 is TGTGCCAGCAACTTGGGGGGCCTCAATCAGCCCCAGCATTTT.

The rearrangement links TRBV10-2 to TRBJ2-3; TRBD2 aligns across 14 bases. Trimming cost V 7 bases and J 3 bases; bases outside gene matches: 6. This CDR3 is 16 amino acids long. CDR1 is WSHSY and CDR2 is SAAADI in the germline V gene. CDR3 bases: TGCGCCAGCACCAGACTAGCGGGGGGGCCTACAGATACGCAGTATTTT. It yields the protein CASTRLAGGPTDTQYF.